This TCR beta chain stems from a study of blood T cells in healthy people across ages. General study points: Comparison with aged donors showed that long-lived donors had more naive CD4+ cells and higher diversity. Significant beta diversity loss was already apparent by age roughly 38, declining roughly linearly.

Then a second PCR, running roughly 7 to 12 cycles, was carried out with a sample-barcoded 5' primer and a J-beta primer mix. TCRdb redid the calling of the 5' RACE reads with MiXCR, one entry per CDR3 protein. The sample contains roughly 730,000 distinct CDR3 sequences, 56% of which appear only once. As for this clonotype: Its specificity is unknown.

The people who gave samples were healthy Caucasians from Russia, aged roughly 6 to 100. This CDR3 has 15 amino acids. The germline CDR1 and CDR2 sequences are MDHEN and SYDVKM. The trim removed 5 bases at V and 4 bases at J, leaving 8 bases unmatched. This sequence originates from a man aged 40-50 years in good health. This chain uses TRBV28 with TRBJ2-1; 7 bases line up with TRBD1. Sequences were obtained from blood. The CDR3 loop reads CASSQWRQGYNEQFF. The DNA of the CDR3 is TGTGCCAGCAGTCAATGGCGACAGGGATACAATGAGCAGTTCTTC.